Listed here are 31 T cell receptor beta chains from one sample, sequenced in a study of blood T cell repertoires in COVID-19. Using immunoSEQ multiplex PCR, the repertoire was profiled, and TCRdb retains in-frame clones only, with some absent. The repertoire includes some 170,000 clones, 60% to 80% of them detected once, and around 15% sits in the top ten. The sample consisted of PBMCs or T cells enriched from blood (not recorded which). The receptor set was obtained from a woman aged 50 to 60 who had recovered from COVID-19.

The V and J genes are TRBV5-8 and TRBJ2-1; the match to TRBD1 covers 8 bases. The CDR3 has 16 amino acids. Germline V gives CDR1 SGHTS, CDR2 YDEGEE. J was trimmed by 2 bases and V by 1 base; bases with no gene match: 5. The CDR3 DNA is TGTGCCAGCAGCTTGTTCCAGGGGGCTACCTACAATGAGCAGTTCTTC. Translating it yields CASSLFQGATYNEQFF. Combining the CDR3 with reference TRBV5-8 and TRBJ2-1 gives the whole variable domain EAGVTQSPTHLIKTRGQQATLRCSPISGHTSVYWYQQALGLGLQFLLWYDEGEERNRGNFPPRFSGRQFPNYSSELNVNALELEDSALYLCASSLFQGATYNEQFFGPGTRLTVL.

Ten or more counts support this clone. The chain links TRBV12-3 or TRBV12-4 to TRBJ1-2; the D is unclear. V was shortened by 3 bases and J by 4 bases, with 9 bases between the two germline ends. The CDR3 spans 13 residues. This chain's CDR3 is CASSLREGYGYTF. For the CDR3, the DNA is TGTGCCAGCAGTTTGAGGGAGGGCTATGGCTACACCTTC.

The chain combines TRBV7-9 with TRBJ2-3, with 7 bases aligning to TRBD2. Germline V gene data show CDR1 as SEHNR and CDR2 as FQNEAQ (reference sequence). V trimming: 1 base; J trimming: 4 bases; junction bases outside the gene matches: 8. This CDR3 is 16 amino acids long. The CDR3 protein is CASSLVAGRRSDTQYF. For the CDR3, the DNA is TGTGCCAGCAGCTTAGTCGCCGGGAGGAGGTCAGATACGCAGTATTTT.

The V and J genes are TRBV29-1 and TRBJ2-7, with a tentative D call TRBD2 (5 bases). The CDR3 is 15 residues long. Germline values: CDR1 SQVTM, CDR2 ANQGSEA. The ends were cut back, 4 bases at V and 5 bases at J, with 21 bases in the middle. In DNA form, the CDR3 reads TGCAGCGTTGGAGGGTTGGGAAGGGAACGCGACGAGCAGTACTTC. Encoded protein: CSVGGLGRERDEQYF.

The V call is TRBV28, the J call TRBJ2-5; 10 bases line up with TRBD2. The junction had 7 bases not matched to a gene; V was cut back by 8 bases and J by 1 base. Germline-derived CDR1 and CDR2 are MDHEN and SYDVKM. This CDR3 has 15 residues. CDR3 nucleotides: TGTGCCAGCGCCCGAGCGGGAGGGCCCCAAGAGACCCAGTACTTC. Translation gives CASARAGGPQETQYF.

The V gene is TRBV18, the J gene TRBJ2-7, with 8 bases that match TRBD2. J gave up 7 bases and V 11 bases, and 16 bases lay outside the gene matches. The length of the CDR3 is 14 residues. Germline lookup yields CDR1 KGHSH and CDR2 LQKENI. CDR3 sequence: CASTRGGQTGEQYF. Written as DNA, the CDR3 is TGTGCCTCCACCCGCGGGGGGCAGACTGGGGAGCAGTACTTC.

Regarding this clone: The CDR3 does not close with the conserved phenylalanine or tryptophan, likely indicating a read error. No DNA is shown, since the ends of the CDR3 on it are uncertain; the CDR3 is the one TCRdb lists. The genes are TRBV27 and TRBJ1-6; the D call of TRBD1 is as the table states it, not checked on the DNA. Germline V gives CDR1 MNHEY, CDR2 SMNVEV (reference sequence). The CDR3 spans 9 residues, counting both ends. The CDR3 sequence is CASTKSRTS.

This rearrangement joins TRBV14 to TRBJ2-3; maybe TRBD1 (5 bases). The germline CDR1 and CDR2 sequences are SGHDN and FVKESK. The CDR3 has 15 amino acids. V was shortened by 5 bases and J by 2 bases, with 14 bases between the two germline ends. The CDR3 loop is CASSRGGGVTDTQYF. For the CDR3, the DNA is TGTGCCAGCAGCAGGGGCGGTGGAGTCACAGATACGCAGTATTTT.

The rearrangement joins TRBV4-3 to TRBJ1-6; the D gene is possibly TRBD1 (5 bases). The V end lost 1 base, the J end lost 10 bases, and 14 bases lay between the germline ends. CDR3 size: 15 residues. Per the germline V gene, CDR1 is LGHNA and CDR2 is YSLEER. The DNA for the CDR3 is TGCGCCAGCAGCCAAGCCGGCCAGGGTCAGTCACCCCTCCACTTT. As protein: CASSQAGQGQSPLHF.

This chain links TRBV9 with TRBJ1-1; 7 nucleotides match TRBD1. The V gene's germline CDR1 is SGDLS and CDR2 YYNGEE. V shed 4 bases and J 3 bases; nucleotides not matched to a gene: 9. The CDR3 contains 15 residues. The DNA of the CDR3 is TGTGCCAGCAGCTCTACAGGGGAGAGGTACACTGAAGCTTTCTTT. This gives the protein CASSSTGERYTEAFF.

This clone has a handful of counts. This rearrangement joins TRBV6-5 to TRBJ1-2; 8 bases fit TRBD1. CDR1 and CDR2 from the germline V gene are MNHEY and SVGAGI. The length of the CDR3 is 14 residues. V dropped 6 bases and J dropped 4; count of bases not matched to a gene: 7. The DNA for the CDR3 is TGTGCCAGCAGGGGTGGACAGGGCCCCTATGGCTACACCTTC. This translates into CASRGGQGPYGYTF.

V usage is TRBV7-3 and J usage is TRBJ2-2, with TRBD2 matching 9 bases. Trimming at V came to 1 base and at J to 5 bases, leaving 11 bases not matched to a gene. This CDR3 spans 18 amino acids. CDR1 SGHTA and CDR2 FQGTGA come from the germline V gene. The CDR3 loop is CASSLKSGGRAGTGELFF. The CDR3 bases are TGTGCCAGCAGCTTAAAGAGTGGCGGGAGGGCCGGGACCGGGGAGCTGTTTTTT. The entire variable domain, with the rest obtained from reference TRBV7-3 and TRBJ2-2, is as follows: GAGVSQTPSNKVTEKGKYVELRCDPISGHTALYWYRQSLGQGPEFLIYFQGTGAADDSGLPNDRFFAVRPEGSVSTLKIQRTERGDSAVYLCASSLKSGGRAGTGELFFGEGSRLTVL.

This clone occurred once. The chain is built from TRBV6-5 and TRBJ2-1, with 8 bases fitting TRBD1. The CDR3 is made up of 15 amino acids. Germline loops: CDR1 MNHEY, CDR2 SVGAGI. Losses at the gene ends were 8 bases for V and 2 bases for J; bases not matched to a gene: 8. The CDR3 spells CASRIGQGPYNEQFF. The CDR3 coding sequence is TGTGCCAGCCGAATCGGACAGGGACCCTACAATGAGCAGTTCTTC.

The chain carries TRBV7-9 and TRBJ2-3; no reliable D call. The germline gives CDR1 SEHNR, CDR2 FQNEAQ (reference sequence). This CDR3 region has 14 residues. The germline V and J ends were trimmed by 5 bases and 8 bases, with 17 bases remaining between them. This CDR3 reads CASSPAVASATQYF. In DNA, the CDR3 is TGTGCCAGCAGCCCCGCGGTAGCAAGCGCTACGCAGTATTTT.

J is TRBJ1-5 and V is TRBV28, with D possibly TRBD1 on 5 matching bases. The ends were cut back, 2 bases at V and 7 bases at J, with 12 bases in the middle. The CDR3 extends over 14 amino acids. CDR1 is MDHEN and CDR2 is SYDVKM in the germline V gene. The CDR3 sequence: CASSLPGEWQPQHF. The CDR3 DNA is TGTGCCAGCAGTTTACCGGGGGAGTGGCAGCCCCAGCATTTT.

The V gene is TRBV5-1, the J gene TRBJ2-1; D gene uncertain. This CDR3 comprises 11 residues. The germline V gene encodes CDR1 SGHRS and CDR2 YFSETQ. V lost 1 base and J lost 6, with 2 bases in between. The DNA for the CDR3 is TGCGCCAGCAGCTTGCGCAATGAGCAGTTCTTC. Residues: CASSLRNEQFF. The entire variable domain, with the rest obtained from reference TRBV5-1 and TRBJ2-1, is as follows: KAGVTQTPRYLIKTRGQQVTLSCSPISGHRSVSWYQQTPGQGLQFLFEYFSETQRNKGNFPGRFSGRQFSNSRSEMNVSTLELGDSALYLCASSLRNEQFFGPGTRLTVL.

The chain combines TRBV6-2 or TRBV6-3 with TRBJ1-5; tentative D call: TRBD1 (5 bases). Germline V gene sequence: CDR1 MNHEY, CDR2 SVGEGT. CDR3 length equals 12 residues. V dropped 2 bases and J dropped 7 bases, with 6 bases sitting between them. The CDR3 sequence is CASSYQGQPQHF. In DNA, the CDR3 is TGTGCCAGCAGTTACCAGGGCCAGCCCCAGCATTTT.

The genes are TRBV4-3 and TRBJ2-4; the D is unclear. Trimming removed 0 bases from V and 0 bases from J, with 12 bases in between. There are 17 residues in the CDR3. The germline gives CDR1 LGHNA, CDR2 YSLEER. CDR3 in amino acids: CASSQEVSSLAKNIQYF. The DNA of the CDR3 is TGCGCCAGCAGCCAAGAGGTTTCATCACTAGCCAAAAACATTCAGTACTTC.

This rearrangement joins TRBV19 to TRBJ2-3; D is unclear. Per the germline V gene, CDR1 is LNHDA and CDR2 is SQIVND (reference sequence). Deletions cut 3 bases from V and 0 bases from J, with 13 bases between. The CDR3 covers 16 residues. The CDR3 bases are TGTGCCAGTAGTATCGGTGACATGGCCAGCACAGATACGCAGTATTTT. It yields the protein CASSIGDMASTDTQYF.

The V gene is TRBV6-1, the J gene TRBJ1-2; D is possibly TRBD1 (6 bases). This CDR3 is 14 amino acids long. Looked up from germline, CDR1 is MNHNS and CDR2 is SASEGT. V lost 5 bases to trimming and J lost 4 bases, with 14 bases between them. CDR3: CASSSQQGPYGYTF. For the CDR3, the DNA is TGTGCCAGCAGTTCTCAACAGGGCCCCTATGGCTACACCTTC.

The V call is TRBV7-8, the J call TRBJ2-1, with TRBD2 matching 9 bases. Germline lookup yields CDR1 SGHVS and CDR2 FQNEAQ. The junction had 4 bases not matched to a gene; V was cut back by 3 bases and J by 7 bases. The CDR3 is 14 amino acids. The DNA of the CDR3 is TGTGCCAGCAGCTTGGGACTAGCAAGGAATGAGCAGTTCTTC. It translates to CASSLGLARNEQFF.

V gene TRBV24-1 combines with J gene TRBJ2-1, with D possibly TRBD1 on 5 matching bases. The germline CDR1 and CDR2 sequences are KGHDR and SFDVKD. This CDR3 spans 16 amino acids. V was clipped by 0 bases and J by 0 bases, with 8 bases between them. CDR3 sequence reads: CATSDLDSVSYNEQFF. Written as DNA, the CDR3 is TGTGCCACCAGTGATTTGGACAGTGTCTCCTACAATGAGCAGTTCTTC.

The chain has TRBV5-5 and TRBJ2-2; D is unresolved. Trimming cost V 6 bases and J 4 bases, with 19 bases left between them. The germline V gene has CDR1 SGHKS and CDR2 YYEKEE (reference sequence). The CDR3 sequence is 16 residues long. The CDR3, as DNA: TGTGCCAGCACCCCGTCCAGAACCCCGGGCACCGGGGAGCTGTTTTTT. Translation gives CASTPSRTPGTGELFF.

The rearrangement uses TRBV5-1 and TRBJ1-2; D uncertain. V was clipped by 0 bases and J by 3 bases, with 15 bases between them. Germline V lookup: CDR1 SGHRS, CDR2 YFSETQ. The CDR3 length is 16 residues. CDR3 sequence reads: CASSLAAAAFDYGYTF. The CDR3 DNA reads TGCGCCAGCAGCTTGGCCGCGGCAGCTTTTGACTATGGCTACACCTTC.

V gene TRBV27 combines with J gene TRBJ2-1; D may be TRBD1 (7 bases). The CDR3 covers 21 residues. Trimming cost V 8 bases and J 3 bases, with 35 bases left between them. Germline loops: CDR1 MNHEY, CDR2 SMNVEV (reference sequence). In nucleotides, the CDR3 is TGTGCCAGCCGCCCAGGGGGTAGTCTCGCTCGGGGACTGACCGTCTACAATGAGCAGTTCTTC. It translates to CASRPGGSLARGLTVYNEQFF.

This chain uses TRBV9 with TRBJ2-5; TRBD2 matches at 14 bases. The CDR3 is 18 amino acids. Trimming cost V 1 base and J 5 bases; bases outside gene matches: 10. In germline, CDR1 is SGDLS, CDR2 YYNGEE. The CDR3 DNA sequence: TGTGCCAGCAGCGTAACCCCCGGGACTAGCGGGAGAGCGGAGACCCAGTACTTC. Its protein is CASSVTPGTSGRAETQYF.

The genes are TRBV18 and TRBJ1-2; no clear D. The length of the CDR3 is 15 residues. With 3 bases removed from V and 4 bases from J, the gap between germline ends came to 15 bases. Per germline, CDR1 KGHSH and CDR2 LQKENI. CDR3 bases: TGTGCCAGCTCACCGGCGGCAGTTACTTCCTATGGCTACACCTTC. Protein product: CASSPAAVTSYGYTF.

The J gene is TRBJ1-6, the V gene TRBV4-1; 10 nucleotides align to TRBD1. The trim removed 3 bases at V and 9 bases at J, leaving 14 bases unmatched. The CDR3 totals 18 residues. CDR1 is MGHRA and CDR2 is YSYEKL in the germline V gene. CDR3 DNA sequence: TGCGCCAGCAGCCAGCCCCAACCGGGACAGGGGTTTAGTTCACCCCTCCACTTT. This gives the protein CASSQPQPGQGFSSPLHF.

The V gene is TRBV6-6, the J gene TRBJ1-4; 7 bases are a match to TRBD1. V shed 6 bases, J shed 6 bases, and the junction held 7 bases outside the gene matches. Germline V gene lookup returns CDR1 MNHNY and CDR2 SVGAGI (reference sequence). The CDR3 spans 14 residues. The CDR3 region has the DNA TGTGCCAGCAGCGACAGGGATGGGGATGAAAAACTGTTTTTT. Translating it yields CASSDRDGDEKLFF.

The rearrangement joins TRBV9 to TRBJ1-4; TRBD1 might be the D (5 bases). Trimming removed 0 bases from V and 6 bases from J, with 9 bases in between. Per germline, CDR1 SGDLS and CDR2 YYNGEE. This CDR3 has 14 amino acids. The DNA of the CDR3 is TGTGCCAGCAGCGTAGAGGCAGGGCATGAAAAACTGTTTTTT. It yields the protein CASSVEAGHEKLFF.

The table lists this clone with a few counts. The J gene is TRBJ2-3, the V gene TRBV2; 11 bases fit TRBD2. The germline CDR1 and CDR2 sequences are SNHLY and FYNNEI. This CDR3 has 15 residues. V lost 7 bases and J lost 3; bases outside the gene matches: 6. The CDR3 sequence is CASTQTSGNTDTQYF. CDR3 DNA: TGTGCCAGCACTCAGACTAGCGGGAATACAGATACGCAGTATTTT.